This T cell receptor (beta chain) was found in a study of OX40 agonist ivuxolimab in advanced cancers. Study-level information: Checkpoint inhibitors had been given previously to 40% of patients. Study outcomes and limitations: Partly responding patients at 0.1-3.0 mg/kg showed some of the smallest clonal expansion. Researchers report that CD8+ T cells had, on average, more expanded clones than CD4+.

About this clone itself: The antigen remains unidentified.

Patients who had autoimmune disease history or got systemic immunosuppression were left out. Assay used: immunoSEQ multiplex PCR; TCRdb lists only in-frame clones, some missing. Found here are tens of thousands of clones, about 94% of them singletons; the top ten hold 0.95% to 1.3%. V was shortened by 3 bases and J by 9 bases, with 11 bases between the two germline ends. This CDR3 spans 13 amino acids. Germline V gives CDR1 SGHTA, CDR2 FQGNSA. This sequence was found in an adult with an advanced solid tumor such as melanoma, head and neck, liver or kidney cancer. The rearrangement uses TRBV7-2 and TRBJ2-2; D gene unclear. The sample here was CD4+ or CD8+ T cells sorted from blood, taken in a trial of the OX40 agonist ivuxolimab. CDR3 coding DNA: TGTGCCAGCAGCTTCCGGGCAGCGCGGGAGCTGTTTTTT. This translates into CASSFRAARELFF. Filled out from reference TRBV7-2 and TRBJ2-2, the complete variable domain reads GAGVSQSPSNKVTEKGKDVELRCDPISGHTALYWYRQSLGQGLEFLIYFQGNSAPDKSGLPSDRFSAERTGGSVSTLTIQRTQQEDSAVYLCASSFRAARELFFGEGSRLTVL.